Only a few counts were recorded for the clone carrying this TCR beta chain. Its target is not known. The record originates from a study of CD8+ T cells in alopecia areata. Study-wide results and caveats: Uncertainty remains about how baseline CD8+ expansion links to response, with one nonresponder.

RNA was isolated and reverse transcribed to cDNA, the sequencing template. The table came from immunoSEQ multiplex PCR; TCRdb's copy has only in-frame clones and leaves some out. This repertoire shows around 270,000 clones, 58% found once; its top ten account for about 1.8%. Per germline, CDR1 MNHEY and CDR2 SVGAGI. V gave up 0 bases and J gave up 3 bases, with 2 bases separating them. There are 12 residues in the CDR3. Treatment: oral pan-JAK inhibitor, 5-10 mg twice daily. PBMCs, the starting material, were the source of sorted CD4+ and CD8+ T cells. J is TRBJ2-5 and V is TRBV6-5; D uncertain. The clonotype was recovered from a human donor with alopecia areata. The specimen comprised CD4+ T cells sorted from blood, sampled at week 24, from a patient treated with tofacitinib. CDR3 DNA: TGTGCCAGCAGTTACTCGAAAGAGACCCAGTACTTC. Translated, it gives CASSYSKETQYF.